The rows below give T cell receptor beta chains drawn from one sample of a study of T cell responses to AZD1222 COVID-19 vaccine. Data came from immunoSEQ multiplex PCR; TCRdb stores just in-frame clones and leaves some out. Of some 120,000 clones listed, about nine tenths were seen once; the top ten hold 1.1%. Sequencing was performed on peripheral blood, taken on day 0 of AZD1222 vaccination. The receptors come from an adult in good health. Both conserved end residues are part of each CDR3. The D gene is left open where the match is weak. Only some rows state a clone size, as once, few, many or a class for expanded clones.

size: -; J: TRBJ1-4; V: TRBV5-8; D: TRBD1; CDR3: CASSLATGREEKLFF; DNA: TGTGCCAGCAGCTTGGCGACAGGGCGCGAAGAAAAACTGTTTTTT
size: -; J: TRBJ2-2; V: TRBV3-1/TRBV3-2; D: -; CDR3: CASSQEPIAGAQRRTGELFF; DNA: TGTGCCAGCAGCCAAGAGCCGATCGCGGGGGCCCAAAGGCGGACCGGGGAGCTGTTTTTT
size: -; J: TRBJ2-1; V: TRBV7-9; D: -; CDR3: CASSLDSHSSYNEQFF; DNA: TGTGCCAGCAGTCTGGACAGCCATAGCTCCTACAATGAGCAGTTCTTC
size: -; J: TRBJ1-3; V: TRBV3-1/TRBV3-2; D: -; CDR3: CASSQVDNLRDTIYF; DNA: TGTGCCAGCAGCCAAGTGGATAATTTAAGGGACACCATATATTTT
size: -; J: TRBJ2-1; V: TRBV11-3; D: TRBD2; CDR3: CASSQRPYAGGPHEQFF; DNA: TGTGCCAGCAGCCAGCGTCCCTACGCGGGAGGGCCCCATGAGCAGTTCTTC
size: -; J: TRBJ2-1; V: TRBV16; D: TRBD1; CDR3: CASSRDRDNEQFF; DNA: TGTGCCAGCAGCCGGGACAGGGACAATGAGCAGTTCTTC
size: -; J: TRBJ2-7; V: TRBV4-1; D: -; CDR3: CASSQGPISYEQYF; DNA: TGCGCCAGCAGCCAAGGTCCTATCTCCTACGAGCAGTACTTC
size: -; J: TRBJ2-7; V: TRBV5-1; D: TRBD1; CDR3: CASTRTGSYEQYF; DNA: TGCGCCAGCACCAGGACAGGTTCCTACGAGCAGTACTTC
size: -; J: TRBJ1-2; V: TRBV10-3; D: -; CDR3: CAISPDGNYGYTF; DNA: TGTGCCATCAGCCCGGACGGTAACTATGGCTACACCTTC
size: -; J: TRBJ1-4; V: TRBV30; D: -; CDR3: CAWRLGAGSEKLFF; DNA: TGTGCCTGGAGACTCGGAGCTGGAAGTGAAAAACTGTTTTTT
size: -; J: TRBJ1-1; V: TRBV2; D: -; CDR3: CASRQDPNTEAFF; DNA: TGTGCCAGTCGACAGGATCCCAACACTGAAGCTTTCTTT
size: -; J: TRBJ1-2; V: TRBV5-4; D: -; CDR3: CASTPGGGYGYTF; DNA: TGTGCCAGCACCCCCGGAGGGGGGTATGGCTACACCTTC
size: -; J: TRBJ1-6; V: TRBV18; D: -; CDR3: CASSRAEFYNSPLHF; DNA: TGTGCCAGCTCACGGGCAGAATTCTATAATTCACCCCTCCACTTT
size: -; J: TRBJ2-7; V: TRBV7-9; D: -; CDR3: CASSPPGGRHEQYF; DNA: TGTGCCAGCAGCCCCCCCGGGGGGCGGCACGAGCAGTACTTC
size: -; J: TRBJ1-1; V: TRBV19; D: -; CDR3: CASSIGASMNTEAFF; DNA: TGTGCCAGTAGTATAGGGGCCAGCATGAACACTGAAGCTTTCTTT
size: -; J: TRBJ2-3; V: TRBV4-2; D: TRBD1; CDR3: CASSQDGQGEDTQYF; DNA: TGTGCCAGCAGCCAAGATGGCCAGGGGGAGGATACGCAGTATTTT
size: -; J: TRBJ2-7; V: TRBV6-6; D: -; CDR3: CASSYGVGSYEQYF; DNA: TGTGCCAGCAGTTACGGTGTCGGCTCCTACGAGCAGTACTTC
size: -; J: TRBJ2-3; V: TRBV18; D: TRBD2; CDR3: CASSPPTRLAGGNTQYF; DNA: TGTGCCAGCTCACCCCCAACCAGACTAGCGGGAGGAAATACGCAGTATTTT
size: once; J: TRBJ2-3; V: TRBV2; D: TRBD2; CDR3: CASRTSGSGTQYF; DNA: TGTGCCAGCCGGACTAGCGGGAGTGGTACGCAGTATTTT
size: once; J: TRBJ2-7; V: TRBV2; D: TRBD2; CDR3: CASVGTSGSYEQYF; DNA: TGTGCCAGCGTCGGGACTAGCGGGTCCTACGAGCAGTACTTC
size: -; J: TRBJ1-1; V: TRBV5-1; D: -; CDR3: CASSPGGPRNTEAFF; DNA: TGCGCCAGCAGCCCTGGGGGGCCAAGGAACACTGAAGCTTTCTTT
size: -; J: TRBJ2-3; V: TRBV5-5; D: -; CDR3: CASSLGIGSADTQYF; DNA: TGTGCCAGCAGCTTGGGGATCGGGTCTGCAGATACGCAGTATTTT
size: -; J: TRBJ2-7; V: TRBV28; D: -; CDR3: CASSGGPLHEQYF; DNA: TGTGCCAGCAGTGGGGGACCACTCCACGAGCAGTACTTC
size: -; J: TRBJ2-7; V: TRBV14; D: TRBD1; CDR3: CASSQDPGQGTYEQYF; DNA: TGTGCCAGCAGCCAAGACCCGGGACAGGGGACCTACGAGCAGTACTTC
size: -; J: TRBJ1-1; V: TRBV4-2; D: TRBD1; CDR3: CASSHRDRGNTEAFF; DNA: TGTGCCAGCAGCCACCGGGACAGGGGGAACACTGAAGCTTTCTTT
size: -; J: TRBJ1-4; V: TRBV29-1; D: -; CDR3: CSVRALNEKLFF; DNA: TGCAGCGTTCGGGCCCTTAATGAAAAACTGTTTTTT
size: -; J: TRBJ2-7; V: TRBV6-5; D: -; CDR3: CASTYGIQGRYEQYF; DNA: TGTGCCAGCACCTACGGGATACAGGGGAGGTACGAGCAGTACTTC
size: -; J: TRBJ1-1; V: TRBV6-5; D: -; CDR3: CASSYSVGGGAFF; DNA: TGTGCCAGCAGTTACTCGGTGGGTGGAGGAGCTTTCTTT
size: -; J: TRBJ1-5; V: TRBV9; D: -; CDR3: CASSEGSNQPQHF; DNA: TGTGCCAGCAGCGAGGGTAGCAATCAGCCCCAGCATTTT
size: -; J: TRBJ2-7; V: TRBV30; D: TRBD1; CDR3: CAWSRDRETEQYF; DNA: TGTGCCTGGAGCCGGGACAGGGAAACCGAGCAGTACTTC
size: -; J: TRBJ2-7; V: TRBV14; D: TRBD1; CDR3: CASSPIGQGAGEQYF; DNA: TGTGCCAGCAGCCCGATCGGACAGGGGGCGGGGGAGCAGTACTTC
size: -; J: TRBJ2-3; V: TRBV28; D: TRBD2; CDR3: CASSFSGKGTDTQYF; DNA: TGTGCCAGCAGTTTTAGCGGGAAAGGGACAGATACGCAGTATTTT
size: -; J: TRBJ1-5; V: TRBV6-1; D: -; CDR3: CASSEVRNQPQHF; DNA: TGTGCCAGCAGTGAAGTTCGGAATCAGCCCCAGCATTTT
size: -; J: TRBJ2-7; V: TRBV5-1; D: -; CDR3: CASSSLDRPHEQYF; DNA: TGCGCCAGCAGCTCCCTAGACCGGCCCCACGAGCAGTACTTC
size: -; J: TRBJ2-7; V: TRBV7-6; D: TRBD2; CDR3: CASSSWPATSSNRQYEQYF; DNA: TGTGCCAGCAGCTCGTGGCCAGCGACTAGCTCAAACCGACAATACGAGCAGTACTTC
size: -; J: TRBJ2-7; V: TRBV6-6; D: -; CDR3: CASSYGRTDEQYF; DNA: TGTGCCAGCAGTTACGGTCGTACAGACGAGCAGTACTTC
size: -; J: TRBJ1-2; V: TRBV6-1; D: -; CDR3: CASSAAWGGANYGYTF; DNA: TGTGCCAGCAGTGCCGCTTGGGGGGGAGCTAACTATGGCTACACCTTC
size: -; J: TRBJ2-1; V: TRBV3-1/TRBV3-2; D: TRBD2; CDR3: CASSLGGRGAGEQFF; DNA: TGTGCCAGCAGCCTCGGCGGGAGGGGCGCAGGGGAGCAGTTCTTC